The T cell receptor (beta chain) described here comes from a study of OX40 agonist ivuxolimab in advanced cancers. Germline CDR1 SNHLY, CDR2 FYNNEI. Trimming cost V 8 bases and J 5 bases, with 20 bases left between them. There are 15 residues in the CDR3. The method was immunoSEQ multiplex PCR; TCRdb's version includes in-frame clones alone and lacks a portion of them. The profile shows approximately 18,000 clones, 70% to 75% of them singletons. The sequences come from CD4+ or CD8+ T cells sorted from blood, collected in a trial of the OX40 agonist ivuxolimab. The sequence was obtained from an adult with an advanced solid tumor such as melanoma, head and neck, liver or kidney cancer. The chain is built from TRBV2 and TRBJ2-3, with D perhaps given as TRBD1 or TRBD2 (5 bases each). The CDR3 here is CASARDHPSVDTQYF. The CDR3 bases are TGTGCCAGCGCCCGGGACCACCCCTCCGTAGATACGCAGTATTTT. The variable domain in full, completed from reference TRBV2 and TRBJ2-3, reads EPEVTQTPSHQVTQMGQEVILRCVPISNHLYFYWYRQILGQKVEFLVSFYNNEISEKSEIFDDQFSVERPDGSNFTLKIRSTKLEDSAMYFCASARDHPSVDTQYFGPGTRLTVL.